The text below deals with one TCR beta chain. This specimen comes from a study of T cell changes during pregnancy in multiple sclerosis. Repertoires were generated with immunoSEQ multiplex PCR, while TCRdb's copy carries only in-frame clones and drops some. The sample yields roughly 42,000 clones, more than 85% seen once. With 10 bases clipped from V and 8 bases from J, the junction kept 15 bases outside the gene matches. CDR1 is LNHDA, CDR2 SQIVND, per germline (reference sequence). This CDR3 is built from 14 residues. The TCR comes from a female donor with multiple sclerosis, enrolled in a pregnancy study. The gene calls are TRBV19 and TRBJ1-2; 8 bases align to TRBD1. Specimen: CD8+ T cells from peripheral blood mononuclear cells, collected in the third trimester of pregnancy. The CDR3 is CATKGQGASEGYTF. For the CDR3, the DNA is TGTGCCACTAAAGGGCAGGGGGCTTCGGAAGGCTACACCTTC.